The source of this T cell receptor beta chain is a study of blood T cells in healthy people across ages. Study outcomes and limitations: Long-lived and aged donors differed, with more naive CD4+ cells and higher diversity in the long-lived.

The table lists this clonotype with a few counts. Its antigen is undetermined. Combining a sample-barcoded 5' primer with a J-beta primer mix, a second PCR ran for roughly 6 to 12 cycles. TCRdb ran MiXCR on the 5' RACE reads and lists one entry per CDR3 protein. The sample comprises around 1,900,000 distinct CDR3 sequences, about two fifths of which are singletons, and approximately 22% rests with the top ten. From germline, CDR1 is SQVTM and CDR2 ANQGSEA. The CDR3 has 14 residues. The ends were cut back, 1 base at V and 1 base at J, with 10 bases in the middle. Input material: blood. V is TRBV29-1 and J is TRBJ2-5; D assignment may be TRBD1 or TRBD2 (6 bases each). The receptor comes from a human donor in good health. The CDR3 bases are TGCAGCGTTGAAGGGGGGGCAGTCCAAGAGACCCAGTACTTC. Translated, it gives CSVEGGAVQETQYF.